The 27 T cell receptor beta chains in this list originate from one sample, sequenced in a study of spatial heterogeneity in lung cancer. The time point was: blood at routine non-recurrence follow-up after resection. Unsorted samples of tumor, nontumor lung or frozen PBMC had their whole RNA sequenced. One entry per CDR3 protein results from TCRdb running MiXCR on the 5' RACE reads. The data contain about 52,000 distinct CDR3 sequences, more than 6.5% of them seen just once; the ten biggest clones take up roughly 35%. The sample consisted of PBMCs, taken at follow-up. These receptors were obtained from a female donor with early-stage non-small cell lung cancer.

This clonotype was seen only a few times. The CDR3 region has the DNA TGTGCCAGCAGTTTGAGCGTGAGCGGGCGTTACGAGCAGTACTTC. It specifies CASSLSVSGRYEQYF. The chain is built from TRBV12-3 or TRBV12-4 and TRBJ2-7; tentative D call: TRBD2 (6 bases). There are 15 residues in the CDR3. Trimming removed 3 bases from V and 4 bases from J, with 16 bases in between.

This clonotype was seen at least ten times. V gene TRBV7-2 combines with J gene TRBJ2-7; D unresolved. V lost 5 bases and J 4 bases, leaving 18 bases between the germline ends. The CDR3 length is 15 residues. CDR1 and CDR2 (germline): SGHTA, FQGNSA. The CDR3 protein is CASSHQSQARYEQYF. The CDR3, as DNA: TGTGCCAGCAGCCACCAGAGCCAAGCCCGTTACGAGCAGTACTTC. The full variable domain, with the rest looked up from reference TRBV7-2 and TRBJ2-7, is GAGVSQSPSNKVTEKGKDVELRCDPISGHTALYWYRQSLGQGLEFLIYFQGNSAPDKSGLPSDRFSAERTGGSVSTLTIQRTQQEDSAVYLCASSHQSQARYEQYFGPGTRLTVT.

This clonotype was seen repeatedly, ten times or more. This chain connects TRBV6-1 to TRBJ1-1; no clear D gene. V lost 5 bases and J 1 base, leaving 11 bases between the germline ends. The CDR3 is 14 amino acids. The germline CDR1 and CDR2 sequences are MNHNS and SASEGT. The DNA for the CDR3 is TGTGCCAGCAGTATCCAACCTACGAACACTGAAGCTTTCTTT. Translation gives CASSIQPTNTEAFF.

This clonotype was counted ten times or more. No DNA is shown, since the ends of the CDR3 on it are uncertain; the CDR3 is the one TCRdb lists. This chain links TRBV7-2 with TRBJ2-4; TRBD2 was called by the table and not checked on the DNA. Germline V gene data show CDR1 as SGHTA and CDR2 as FQGNSA. The length of the CDR3 is 14 amino acids, counting both ends. CDR3 region: CASSLDFAAGSLYF.

This clonotype was counted many times. The chain has TRBV7-2 and TRBJ2-5, with a tentative D call TRBD2 (6 bases). V was cut by 5 bases and J by 3 bases, with 19 bases left in between. The CDR3 has 16 residues. The germline V gene encodes CDR1 SGHTA and CDR2 FQGNSA. The CDR3 sequence: CASSPQAGLREETQYF. CDR3 in DNA: TGTGCCAGCAGCCCCCAGGCGGGACTGAGGGAAGAGACCCAGTACTTC.

This clonotype occurred a few times. The genes are TRBV18 and TRBJ2-1, with TRBD1 identical over 7 bases. CDR1 KGHSH and CDR2 LQKENI come from the germline V gene. This CDR3 has 14 residues. After removal of 3 bases from V and 5 bases from J, the junction contained 4 bases not matched to a gene. The CDR3 DNA sequence: TGTGCCAGCTCACCCGGGACAGCGAACAATGAGCAGTTCTTC. Its translation: CASSPGTANNEQFF.

This clonotype was seen only a few times. The CDR3 DNA follows: TGTGCCACCAGTGATTCCCCGGGACAGGGGAACGATGAGCAGTTCTTC. Translated, it gives CATSDSPGQGNDEQFF. The V and J genes are TRBV24-1 and TRBJ2-1; 10 nucleotides line up with TRBD1. CDR1 and CDR2 (germline): KGHDR, SFDVKD. J was trimmed by 8 bases and V by 2 bases; bases with no gene match: 8. CDR3 length: 16 residues.

This clonotype was seen repeatedly, ten times or more. The DNA of the CDR3 is TGCAGTGCTAGAACTTATCCACAGGGCTACGAGCAGTACTTC. This translates into CSARTYPQGYEQYF. V usage is TRBV20-1 and J usage is TRBJ2-7, with D possibly matching TRBD1 (6 bases). The CDR3 sequence is 14 residues long. With 2 bases removed from V and 3 bases from J, the gap between germline ends came to 14 bases. Germline loops: CDR1 DFQATT, CDR2 SNEGSKA (reference sequence).

This clonotype has ten or more counts. The chain is built from TRBV20-1 and TRBJ2-1; 9 bases are a match to TRBD2. Unmatched junction bases numbered 11, after V lost 2 bases and J lost 6 bases. CDR1 DFQATT and CDR2 SNEGSKA come from the germline V gene (reference sequence). The CDR3 is 16 amino acids. Written as DNA, the CDR3 is TGCAGTGCTAGATCTCCGGGCGGGGGGGCCCTCAATGAGCAGTTCTTC. This translates into CSARSPGGGALNEQFF.

About this clonotype: This likely comes from a read error, as the CDR3 has no conserved phenylalanine or tryptophan at its end. The J gene is TRBJ1-1, the V gene TRBV7-9; tentative D call: TRBD1 (5 bases). CDR1 and CDR2 (germline): SEHNR, FQNEAQ (reference sequence). Trimming stripped 3 bases from V and 10 bases from J, with 12 bases between. The CDR3 runs 12 residues. Here the CDR3 reads CASSFASTGAFS. CDR3 sequence (DNA): TGTGCCAGCAGCTTCGCCTCTACAGGAGCTTTCTCT.

The V and J genes are TRBV4-1 and TRBJ2-7; 10 bases align to TRBD1. This CDR3 contains 17 residues. CDR1 and CDR2 from the germline V gene are MGHRA and YSYEKL. With V trimmed by 0 bases and J by 4 bases, 9 bases remained unmatched. Here the CDR3 DNA reads TGCGCCAGCAGCCAAGATAGGACAGGGGGTTCGATTTACGAGCAGTACTTC. Amino acids: CASSQDRTGGSIYEQYF.

This clonotype has a count of ten or more. The V and J genes are TRBV7-9 and TRBJ1-4; D not certain. V was cut by 4 bases and J by 0 bases, with 12 bases left in between. Germline V gene data show CDR1 as SEHNR and CDR2 as FQNEAQ (reference sequence). This CDR3 contains 16 residues. This CDR3 reads CASSSPIQSTNEKLFF. The CDR3 DNA is TGTGCCAGCAGCTCCCCCATACAGTCAACTAATGAAAAACTGTTTTTT. Supplemented by reference TRBV7-9 and TRBJ1-4, the full variable domain reads DTGVSQNPRHKITKRGQNVTFRCDPISEHNRLYWYRQTLGQGPEFLTYFQNEAQLEKSRLLSDRFSAERPKGSFSTLEIQRTEQGDSAMYLCASSSPIQSTNEKLFFGSGTQLSVL.

Ten or more counts support this clonotype. This sequence joins TRBV20-1 and TRBJ2-7; TRBD2 is a possible D gene (6 bases). CDR1 and CDR2 (germline): DFQATT, SNEGSKA (reference sequence). V was pared by 0 bases and J by 7 bases, with 10 bases between. The CDR3 is 12 residues long. Here the CDR3 reads CSARDYSGEQYF. As DNA, the CDR3 is TGCAGTGCTAGAGATTATAGCGGAGAGCAGTACTTC.

The chain couples TRBV19 to TRBJ2-1, with 13 bases identical to TRBD2. V shed 6 bases and J 8 bases; nucleotides not matched to a gene: 7. The CDR3 has 15 amino acids. Looked up from germline, CDR1 is LNHDA and CDR2 is SQIVND (reference sequence). This CDR3 reads CASSLLAGGQHEQFF. The CDR3 region has the DNA TGTGCCAGTAGCCTACTAGCGGGAGGGCAGCATGAGCAGTTCTTC.

This clonotype came up many times. The rearrangement joins TRBV7-2 to TRBJ2-1; 8 bases are a match to TRBD1. This CDR3 is 14 amino acids long. The germline V gene has CDR1 SGHTA and CDR2 FQGNSA. V shed 5 bases, J shed 9 bases, and the junction held 9 bases outside the gene matches. The CDR3 reads CASSLSSDRGEQFF. The DNA for the CDR3 is TGTGCCAGCAGCCTCAGCTCTGACAGGGGTGAGCAGTTCTTC.

This chain links TRBV20-1 with TRBJ2-7, with 7 bases fitting TRBD1. With V trimmed by 6 bases and J by 6 bases, 11 bases remained unmatched. Germline-derived CDR1 and CDR2 are DFQATT and SNEGSKA (reference sequence). This CDR3 contains 13 residues. CDR3 nucleotides: TGCAGTGCAAGCACTCCCGGGGACAGCGAGCAGTACTTC. Translating gives CSASTPGDSEQYF.

This clonotype was picked up many times. The V gene is TRBV28, the J gene TRBJ2-7; D not certain. The length of the CDR3 is 14 residues. Trimming shortened V by 6 bases and J by 3 bases, and 15 bases separated the two germline ends. The germline V gene encodes CDR1 MDHEN and CDR2 SYDVKM. CDR3 nucleotides: TGTGCCAGCAGCGAAACAAGTTGGGACTACGAGCAGTACTTC. Residues: CASSETSWDYEQYF.

This clonotype was seen only a few times. V gene TRBV2 combines with J gene TRBJ2-2; a weak D match, TRBD2 (5 bases). The germline V gene has CDR1 SNHLY and CDR2 FYNNEI. The CDR3 runs 15 residues. V gave up 8 bases and J gave up 5 bases, with 18 bases separating them. Written as DNA, the CDR3 is TGTGCCAGCCACCCTGGACTTCCCTATACCGGGGAGCTGTTTTTT. Its translation is CASHPGLPYTGELFF.

This clonotype was seen repeatedly, ten times or more. The chain has TRBV7-9 and TRBJ2-1; 8 bases line up with TRBD2. The CDR3 extends over 15 amino acids. Trimming took 8 bases from V and 8 from J; bases not matched to a gene: 14. Looked up from germline, CDR1 is SEHNR and CDR2 is FQNEAQ (reference sequence). The CDR3 region has the DNA TGTGCCAGCTTCGGGGGGGTATTTATAAGAGATGAGCAGTTCTTC. It is translated as CASFGGVFIRDEQFF.

There are a few counts of this clonotype. The chain joins TRBV5-1 to TRBJ2-1; no firm D call. Germline CDR1 is SGHRS and CDR2 is YFSETQ. V lost 0 bases, J lost 2 bases, and 9 bases lay in between. The CDR3 runs 15 residues. Here the CDR3 DNA reads TGCGCCAGCAGCTTGGAAACTGGGGCCTACAATGAGCAGTTCTTC. Translating gives CASSLETGAYNEQFF. The variable domain in full, completed from reference TRBV5-1 and TRBJ2-1, reads KAGVTQTPRYLIKTRGQQVTLSCSPISGHRSVSWYQQTPGQGLQFLFEYFSETQRNKGNFPGRFSGRQFSNSRSEMNVSTLELGDSALYLCASSLETGAYNEQFFGPGTRLTVL.

This clonotype has at least ten counts. The genes are TRBV9 and TRBJ2-1; weak D call: TRBD1 (5 bases). The CDR3 extends over 15 amino acids. Germline values: CDR1 SGDLS, CDR2 YYNGEE. The V end was cut by 2 bases, the J end by 5 bases, with 14 bases between. The CDR3 region has the DNA TGTGCCAGCAGCGTTTTGGCAGGGTCTAACAATGAGCAGTTCTTC. This translates into CASSVLAGSNNEQFF.

Only a few counts were recorded for this clonotype. J is TRBJ2-5 and V is TRBV7-9; 7 bases map to TRBD2. In germline, CDR1 is SEHNR, CDR2 FQNEAQ (reference sequence). With V trimmed by 4 bases and J by 1 base, 3 bases remained unmatched. This CDR3 comprises 14 residues. The CDR3, as DNA: TGTGCCAGCAGCTACTCGGGGGGCCAAGAGACCCAGTACTTC. Protein product: CASSYSGGQETQYF. The variable domain in full, completed from reference TRBV7-9 and TRBJ2-5, reads DTGVSQNPRHKITKRGQNVTFRCDPISEHNRLYWYRQTLGQGPEFLTYFQNEAQLEKSRLLSDRFSAERPKGSFSTLEIQRTEQGDSAMYLCASSYSGGQETQYFGPGTRLLVL.

This clonotype turned up a few times. The chain couples TRBV18 to TRBJ2-7; 10 nucleotides align to TRBD1. CDR1 KGHSH and CDR2 LQKENI come from the germline V gene. The V gene end was trimmed by 3 bases and the J gene end by 3 bases; junction bases not matched to a gene: 5. There are 15 residues in the CDR3. The CDR3 sequence is CASSPSGTGDYEQYF. CDR3 DNA: TGTGCCAGCTCACCGTCCGGGACAGGGGACTACGAGCAGTACTTC.

This clonotype was seen many times. This chain connects TRBV6-5 to TRBJ2-5, with 11 positions matching TRBD2. Germline V CDR1 and CDR2: MNHEY, SVGAGI. Trimming cost V 10 bases and J 4 bases; bases outside gene matches: 8. This CDR3 region has 14 residues. The CDR3 nucleotides are TGTGCCACCTTTAGCGGGGGGGCCCGAGAGACCCAGTACTTC. The encoded protein is CATFSGGARETQYF.

This clonotype was recorded at least ten times. The J gene is TRBJ1-5, the V gene TRBV29-1; D perhaps matches TRBD1 (5 bases). Trimming left V 5 bases short and J 1 base short, with 18 bases between. The CDR3 contains 16 residues. Germline CDR1 reads SQVTM; CDR2 reads ANQGSEA. CDR3 in DNA: TGCAGCGTTACAACTGGGGGGGTACAGAGCAATCAGCCCCAGCATTTT. Its protein product is CSVTTGGVQSNQPQHF.

This clonotype was seen many times. The V gene is TRBV29-1, the J gene TRBJ1-3, with a weak D call TRBD1 (5 bases). Looked up from germline, CDR1 is SQVTM and CDR2 is ANQGSEA. The CDR3 runs to 14 residues. Trimming stripped 2 bases from V and 2 bases from J, with 10 bases between. For the CDR3, the DNA is TGCAGCGTTGAATGGGCAGGGACTGGAAACACCATATATTTT. Protein product: CSVEWAGTGNTIYF.

In its sample, this clonotype was seen many times. This chain joins TRBV20-1 and TRBJ2-3, with a tentative D call TRBD2 (5 bases). V lost 4 bases, J lost 6 bases, and 14 bases lay in between. Per the germline V gene, CDR1 is DFQATT and CDR2 is SNEGSKA (reference sequence). The CDR3 extends over 13 amino acids. The CDR3 DNA sequence: TGCAGTGCTAAAGATCGAGCGGTTGATACGCAGTATTTT. It specifies CSAKDRAVDTQYF.